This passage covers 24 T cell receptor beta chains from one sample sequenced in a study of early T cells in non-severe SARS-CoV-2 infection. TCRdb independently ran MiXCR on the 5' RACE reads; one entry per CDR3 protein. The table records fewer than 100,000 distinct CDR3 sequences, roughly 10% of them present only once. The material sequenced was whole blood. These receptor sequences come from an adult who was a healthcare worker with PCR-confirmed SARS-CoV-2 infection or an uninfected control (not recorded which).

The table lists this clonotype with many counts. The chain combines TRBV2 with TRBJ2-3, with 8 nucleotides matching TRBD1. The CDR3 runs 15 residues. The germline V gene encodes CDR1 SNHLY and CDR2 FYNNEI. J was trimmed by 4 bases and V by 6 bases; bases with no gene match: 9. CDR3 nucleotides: TGTGCCAGCAGCACCGGGACAGGAGTCGCAGATACGCAGTATTTT. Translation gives CASSTGTGVADTQYF.

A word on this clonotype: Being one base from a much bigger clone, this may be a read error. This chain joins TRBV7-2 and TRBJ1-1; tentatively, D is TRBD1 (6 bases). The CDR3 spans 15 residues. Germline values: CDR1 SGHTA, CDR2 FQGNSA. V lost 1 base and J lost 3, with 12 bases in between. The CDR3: CASSLEGHGYTEAFF. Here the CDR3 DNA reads TGTGCCAGCAGCTTAGAGGGACATGGGTACACTGAAGCTTTCTTT. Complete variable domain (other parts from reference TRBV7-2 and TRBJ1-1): GAGVSQSPSNKVTEKGKDVELRCDPISGHTALYWYRQSLGQGLEFLIYFQGNSAPDKSGLPSDRFSAERTGGSVSTLTIQRTQQEDSAVYLCASSLEGHGYTEAFFGQGTRLTVV.

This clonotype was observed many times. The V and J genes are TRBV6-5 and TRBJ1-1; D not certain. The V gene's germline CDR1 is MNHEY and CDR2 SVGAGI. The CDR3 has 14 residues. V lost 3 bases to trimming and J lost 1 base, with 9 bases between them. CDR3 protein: CASSYNWGNTEAFF. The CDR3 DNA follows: TGTGCCAGCAGTTATAATTGGGGGAACACTGAAGCTTTCTTT.

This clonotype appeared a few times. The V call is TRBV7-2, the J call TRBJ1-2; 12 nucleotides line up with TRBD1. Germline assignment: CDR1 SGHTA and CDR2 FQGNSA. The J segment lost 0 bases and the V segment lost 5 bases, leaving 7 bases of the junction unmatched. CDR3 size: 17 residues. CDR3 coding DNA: TGTGCCAGCAGCCGGGACAGGGGGCGCGGGGCTAACTATGGCTACACCTTC. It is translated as CASSRDRGRGANYGYTF.

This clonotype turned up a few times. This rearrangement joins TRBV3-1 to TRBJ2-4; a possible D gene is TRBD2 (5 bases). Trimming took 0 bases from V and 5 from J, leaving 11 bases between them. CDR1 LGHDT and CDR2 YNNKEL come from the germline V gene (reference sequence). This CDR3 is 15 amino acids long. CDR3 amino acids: CASSQDLARENIQYF. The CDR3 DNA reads TGTGCCAGCAGCCAAGACCTAGCTCGGGAAAACATTCAGTACTTC.

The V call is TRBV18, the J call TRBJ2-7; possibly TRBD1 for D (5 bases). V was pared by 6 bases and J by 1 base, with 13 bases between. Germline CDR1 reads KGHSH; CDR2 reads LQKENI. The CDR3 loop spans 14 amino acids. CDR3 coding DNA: TGTGCCAGCTCTCAGGAACAGGTATCCTACGAGCAGTACTTC. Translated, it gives CASSQEQVSYEQYF.

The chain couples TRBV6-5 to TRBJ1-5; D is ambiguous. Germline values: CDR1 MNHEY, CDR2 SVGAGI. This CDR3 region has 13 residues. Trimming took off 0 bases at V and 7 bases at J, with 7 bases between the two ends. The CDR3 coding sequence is TGTGCCAGCAGTTACTCGACCGGGCAGCCCCAGCATTTT. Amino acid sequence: CASSYSTGQPQHF.

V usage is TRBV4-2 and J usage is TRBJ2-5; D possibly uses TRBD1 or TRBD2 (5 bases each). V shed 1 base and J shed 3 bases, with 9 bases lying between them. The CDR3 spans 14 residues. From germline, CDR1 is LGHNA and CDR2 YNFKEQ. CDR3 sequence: CASSQGRGEETQYF. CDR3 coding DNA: TGTGCCAGCAGCCAAGGACGAGGGGAAGAGACCCAGTACTTC.

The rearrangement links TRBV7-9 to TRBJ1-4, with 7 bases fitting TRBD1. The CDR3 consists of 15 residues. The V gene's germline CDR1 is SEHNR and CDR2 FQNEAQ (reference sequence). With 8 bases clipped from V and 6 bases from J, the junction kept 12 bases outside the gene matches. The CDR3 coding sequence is TGTGCCAGCGGCCCTTACAGGGGAGGACATGAAAAACTGTTTTTT. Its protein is CASGPYRGGHEKLFF.

CDR3 bases: TGTGCCAGCAGCTTCTTGGTTAGGGTAGCCACTGAAGCTTTCTTT. Encoded protein: CASSFLVRVATEAFF. This chain connects TRBV5-6 to TRBJ1-1; D call uncertain. The V and J ends lost 2 bases and 4 bases respectively, with 15 bases between them. The length of the CDR3 is 15 residues. Germline values: CDR1 SGHDT, CDR2 YYEEEE.

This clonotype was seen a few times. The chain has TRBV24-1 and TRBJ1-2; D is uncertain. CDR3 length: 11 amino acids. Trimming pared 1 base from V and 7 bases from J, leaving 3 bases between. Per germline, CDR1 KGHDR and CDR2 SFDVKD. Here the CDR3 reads CATSDLTGYTF. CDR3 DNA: TGTGCCACCAGTGATTTAACTGGCTACACCTTC.

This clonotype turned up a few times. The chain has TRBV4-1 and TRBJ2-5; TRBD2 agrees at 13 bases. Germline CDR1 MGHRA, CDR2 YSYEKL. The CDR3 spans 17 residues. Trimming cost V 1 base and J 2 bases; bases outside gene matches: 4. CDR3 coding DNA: TGCGCCAGCAGCCAAGCCCCGGGACTAGCGGGGCAAGAGACCCAGTACTTC. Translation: CASSQAPGLAGQETQYF.

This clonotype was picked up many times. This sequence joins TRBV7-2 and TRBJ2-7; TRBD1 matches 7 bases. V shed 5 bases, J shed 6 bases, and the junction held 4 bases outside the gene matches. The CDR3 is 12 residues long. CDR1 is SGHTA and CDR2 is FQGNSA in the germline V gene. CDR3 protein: CASSTTGFEQYF. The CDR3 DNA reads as TGTGCCAGCAGCACGACAGGGTTCGAGCAGTACTTC.

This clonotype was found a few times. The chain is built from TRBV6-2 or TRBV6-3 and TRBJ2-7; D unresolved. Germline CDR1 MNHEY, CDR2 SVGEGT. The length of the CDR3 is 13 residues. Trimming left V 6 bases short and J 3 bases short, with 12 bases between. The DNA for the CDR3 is TGTGCCAGCAGAGTAGGCACCTACTACGAGCAGTACTTC. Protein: CASRVGTYYEQYF.

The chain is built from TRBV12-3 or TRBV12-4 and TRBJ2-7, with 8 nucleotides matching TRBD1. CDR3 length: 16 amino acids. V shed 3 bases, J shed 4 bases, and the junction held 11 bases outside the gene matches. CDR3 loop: CASSFGGQGPNYEQYF. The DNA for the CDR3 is TGTGCCAGCAGTTTTGGCGGACAGGGACCGAATTACGAGCAGTACTTC.

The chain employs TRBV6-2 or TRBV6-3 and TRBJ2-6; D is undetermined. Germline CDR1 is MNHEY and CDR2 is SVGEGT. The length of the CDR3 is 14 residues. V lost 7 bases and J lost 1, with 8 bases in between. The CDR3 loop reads CASKSGSGANVLTF. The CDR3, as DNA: TGTGCCAGCAAATCCGGGTCTGGGGCCAACGTCCTGACTTTC.

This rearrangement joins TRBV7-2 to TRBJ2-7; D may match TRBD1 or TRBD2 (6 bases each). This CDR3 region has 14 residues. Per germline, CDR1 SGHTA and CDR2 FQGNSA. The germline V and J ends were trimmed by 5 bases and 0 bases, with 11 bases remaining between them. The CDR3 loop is CASSPGGHSYEQYF. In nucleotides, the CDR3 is TGTGCCAGCAGCCCCGGGGGACACTCCTACGAGCAGTACTTC.

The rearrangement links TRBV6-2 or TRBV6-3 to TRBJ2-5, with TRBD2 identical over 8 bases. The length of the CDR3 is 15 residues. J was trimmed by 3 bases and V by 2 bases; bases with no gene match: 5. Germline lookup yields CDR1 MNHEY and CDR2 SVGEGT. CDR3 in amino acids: CASSYTAGAEETQYF. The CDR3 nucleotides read TGTGCCAGCAGTTACACAGCGGGGGCCGAAGAGACCCAGTACTTC.

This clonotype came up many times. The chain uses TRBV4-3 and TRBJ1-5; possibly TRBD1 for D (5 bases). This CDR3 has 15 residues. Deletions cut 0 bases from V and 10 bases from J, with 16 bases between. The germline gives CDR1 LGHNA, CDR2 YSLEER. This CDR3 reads CASSQDRDGRIPQHF. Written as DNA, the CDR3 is TGCGCCAGCAGCCAAGACCGGGACGGTCGAATACCCCAGCATTTT.

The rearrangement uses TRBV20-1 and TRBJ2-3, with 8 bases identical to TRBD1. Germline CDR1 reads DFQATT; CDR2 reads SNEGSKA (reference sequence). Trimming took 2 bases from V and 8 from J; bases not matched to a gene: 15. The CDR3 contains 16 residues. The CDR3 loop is CSARSRGLPLAGTQYF. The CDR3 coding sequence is TGCAGTGCTAGAAGCAGGGGGCTTCCACTAGCTGGTACGCAGTATTTT.

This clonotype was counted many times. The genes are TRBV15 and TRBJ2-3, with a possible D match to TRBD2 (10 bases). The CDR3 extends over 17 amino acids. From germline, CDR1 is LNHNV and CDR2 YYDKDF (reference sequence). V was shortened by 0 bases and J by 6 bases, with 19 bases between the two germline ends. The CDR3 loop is CATSRDLLAGTGDTQYF. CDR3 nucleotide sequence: TGTGCCACCAGCAGAGATCTACTAGCGGGGACAGGGGATACGCAGTATTTT.

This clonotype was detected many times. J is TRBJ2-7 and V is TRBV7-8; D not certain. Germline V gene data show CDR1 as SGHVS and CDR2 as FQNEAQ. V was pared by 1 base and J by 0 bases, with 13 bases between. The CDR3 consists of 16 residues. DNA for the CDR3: TGTGCCAGCAGCTTAGGATCGAGTATGAGCTCCTACGAGCAGTACTTC. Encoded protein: CASSLGSSMSSYEQYF.

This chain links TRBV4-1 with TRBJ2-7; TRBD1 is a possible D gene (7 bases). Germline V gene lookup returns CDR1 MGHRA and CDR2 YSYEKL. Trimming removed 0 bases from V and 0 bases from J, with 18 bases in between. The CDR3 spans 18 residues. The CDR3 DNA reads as TGCGCCAGCAGCCAAGATCGCAGGGGGGCTACCGACTCCTACGAGCAGTACTTC. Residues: CASSQDRRGATDSYEQYF.

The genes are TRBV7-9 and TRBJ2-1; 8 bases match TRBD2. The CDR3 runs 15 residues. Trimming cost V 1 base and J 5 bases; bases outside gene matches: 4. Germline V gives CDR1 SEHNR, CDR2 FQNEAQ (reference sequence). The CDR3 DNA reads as TGTGCCAGCAGCTTAGGGACTAGCTGGGACAATGAGCAGTTCTTC. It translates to CASSLGTSWDNEQFF.